This is a list of T cell receptor beta chains from one sample in a study of T cells in narcolepsy. Using immunoSEQ multiplex PCR, the repertoire was profiled, and TCRdb retains in-frame clones only, with some absent. There are about 20,000 clones in the sample; 75% to 85% occur only once, and around 4.2% lies in the top ten. The sequenced sample consisted of memory (CD45RA-) CD4+ T cells from blood. The receptors shown here come from a human donor in good health. CDR3s include the opening cysteine and the closing phenylalanine or tryptophan. Fields, in order: D gene, clone size, V gene, J gene, CDR3 DNA, CDR3 protein. The D gene is left open where the match is weak. Some rows have no size entry. The others give once, few or many, or a class for an expanded clone.

.	.	TRBV5-8	TRBJ1-5	TGTGCCAGCAGCCTGGGAATGGGGCAGCCCCAGCATTTT	CASSLGMGQPQHF
.	.	TRBV6-1	TRBJ2-5	TGTGCCAGCAGTGGGTTGGGGGGGCTGGAGACCCAGTACTTC	CASSGLGGLETQYF
.	.	TRBV2	TRBJ1-1	TGTGCCAGCAGTCCTCAGACGAACACTGAAGCTTTCTTT	CASSPQTNTEAFF
.	.	TRBV5-4	TRBJ2-5	TGTGCCGGAACCGACGGAGGGGGAGAGACCCAGTACTTC	CAGTDGGGETQYF
.	.	TRBV18	TRBJ1-4	TGTGCCAGCTCACCTGTCGATAGGGCCAAGGGGGAAAAACTGTTTTTT	CASSPVDRAKGEKLFF
.	.	TRBV5-4	TRBJ1-4	TGTGCCAGCAGCGGGCAGTCTAATGAAAAACTGTTTTTT	CASSGQSNEKLFF
.	.	TRBV6-1	TRBJ1-5	TGTGCCACCGCCGTGGGGTTCGATCAGCCCCAGCATTTT	CATAVGFDQPQHF
.	.	TRBV10-3	TRBJ2-1	TGTGCCATCAGGGCCAGTGGTGGCGGAACTGAGCAGTTCTTC	CAIRASGGGTEQFF
TRBD1	.	TRBV5-1	TRBJ2-3	TGCGCCAGCAGCTTGGGAGGACAGGGGTACACAGATACGCAGTATTTT	CASSLGGQGYTDTQYF
.	.	TRBV21-1	TRBJ2-6	TGTGCCAGGCTACAACAAAGTCGGGCCAACGTCCTGACTTTC	CARLQQSRANVLTF
.	.	TRBV9	TRBJ2-7	TGTGCCAGCAGCGGACTCGGACCCGAGCAGTACTTC	CASSGLGPEQYF
.	.	TRBV19	TRBJ1-2	TGTGCCAGTAGCCCGGAGGGGAGGTACTATGGCTACACCTTC	CASSPEGRYYGYTF
.	.	TRBV7-9	TRBJ2-7	TGTGCCAGCAGCTTCGGCGGGGCTTCCTACGAGCAGTACTTC	CASSFGGASYEQYF
.	.	TRBV7-9	TRBJ1-5	TGTGCCAGCAGCTCCGACGGGGGGCATAGCAATCAGCCCCAGCATTTT	CASSSDGGHSNQPQHF
TRBD1	.	TRBV9	TRBJ2-5	TGTGCCAGCAGCGTGAGACCTGGGACAGGGAAAGAGACCCAGTACTTC	CASSVRPGTGKETQYF
.	.	TRBV2	TRBJ2-7	TGTGCCACACGCAGGGACTCCTACGAGCAGTACTTC	CATRRDSYEQYF
.	.	TRBV5-6	TRBJ2-2	TGTGCCAGCAGCTTGGTTATGGGGGGCCGGGACACCGGGGAGCTGTTTTTT	CASSLVMGGRDTGELFF
.	.	TRBV7-2	TRBJ1-1	TGCGCCAGCAGCCAAGAAAGAGGGAAAAGACAGGAAGCTTTCTTT	CASSQERGKRQEAFF
.	.	TRBV7-9	TRBJ2-5	TGTGCCAGCAGCGACGGGTTTTTCCAGGAGACCCAGTACTTC	CASSDGFFQETQYF
TRBD2	.	TRBV6-4	TRBJ2-3	TGTGCCAGCAGCACGACTAGCGAAGATACGCAGTATTTT	CASSTTSEDTQYF
TRBD1	.	TRBV7-9	TRBJ2-4	TGTGCCAGCGGAAGGACAGGGACAGAAAACATTCAGTACTTC	CASGRTGTENIQYF
.	.	TRBV4-3	TRBJ1-5	TGCGCCAGCAGCCAAGGGGGATCGGTGGCCCAGCATTTT	CASSQGGSVAQHF
.	.	TRBV19	TRBJ1-4	TGTGCCAGTAGTGCCCGGGACACCCAGGGGAAAAAACTGTTTTTT	CASSARDTQGKKLFF
.	.	TRBV5-1	TRBJ1-4	TGCGCCAGCAGCTTTGAGGGAACTAATGAAAAACTGTTTTTT	CASSFEGTNEKLFF
TRBD1	.	TRBV7-6	TRBJ1-1	TGTGCCAGCAGCTTAGGTCTTTTTGGACAGGGGGCCATGAACACTGAAGCTTTCTTT	CASSLGLFGQGAMNTEAFF
.	.	TRBV11-3	TRBJ2-3	TGTGCCAGCAGCGGGCGGGGAACAGATACGCAGTATTTT	CASSGRGTDTQYF
TRBD1	.	TRBV2	TRBJ1-5	TGTGCCAGCAGGGCCGGGACAGGGGGCGCGAATCAGCCCCAGCATTTT	CASRAGTGGANQPQHF
TRBD1	few	TRBV10-3	TRBJ1-3	TGTGCCATCAGTGAGAAGGGGGCGGCTGGAAACACCATATATTTT	CAISEKGAAGNTIYF
.	.	TRBV7-8	TRBJ2-7	TGTGCCAGCAGCTTAAGCAGGGGAGTCACGGTCGAGCAGTACTTC	CASSLSRGVTVEQYF
.	.	TRBV2	TRBJ2-6	TGTGCCAGCAGTGAACTTCGGTCCGGGGCCAACGTCCTGACTTTC	CASSELRSGANVLTF
TRBD1	.	TRBV2	TRBJ2-3	TGTGCCAGCAAAAGACAGGGGATGGCAGATACGCAGTATTTT	CASKRQGMADTQYF
.	.	TRBV7-9	TRBJ1-1	TGTGCCAGCAACGTAGGTCGGGGCGGTAGCACTGAAGCTTTCTTT	CASNVGRGGSTEAFF
.	.	TRBV6-5	TRBJ2-7	TGTGCCAGCAGTTACCGCTGGGCCTACGAGCAGTACTTC	CASSYRWAYEQYF
TRBD1	few	TRBV29-1	TRBJ1-4	TGCAGCGTTGTGACAGGGGCTAATGAAAAACTGTTTTTT	CSVVTGANEKLFF
TRBD1	once	TRBV6-6	TRBJ2-5	TGTGCCAGCAGTAGAACAGGGGGACGTGGCCAAGAGACCCAGTACTTC	CASSRTGGRGQETQYF
.	.	TRBV6-5	TRBJ2-1	TGTGCCAGCAGGGGGCTCTCCTACAATGAGCAGTTCTTC	CASRGLSYNEQFF
.	.	TRBV5-1	TRBJ2-1	TGCGCCAGCAGCTTGATGAAGGGTGGGGATGAGCAGTTCTTC	CASSLMKGGDEQFF
.	.	TRBV7-8	TRBJ1-1	TGTGCCAGCAGCCTCCCCGCGGCACAAGGGACTGAAGCTTTCTTT	CASSLPAAQGTEAFF
.	.	TRBV6-5	TRBJ1-2	TGTGCCAGCAGTTACTCGGAAGTCGCTATTCGCGGCTACACCTTC	CASSYSEVAIRGYTF
.	.	TRBV27	TRBJ2-3	TGTGCCAGCAGAGTAAACAGGGTATCGGATACGCAGTATTTT	CASRVNRVSDTQYF
.	.	TRBV11-2	TRBJ1-3	TGTGCCAGCAGCTTACCAGGAAGCTCTGGAAACACCATATATTTT	CASSLPGSSGNTIYF